This T cell receptor (beta chain) was profiled in a study of Ad26.COV2.S vaccination and SARS-CoV-2 variants. About the research overall: Donor allocation was to the COV1001 Ad26.COV2.S trial arm. The authors gave Ad26.COV2.S intramuscularly, either once or twice 56 days apart.

V was pared by 4 bases and J by 3 bases, with 13 bases between. CDR1 SGDLS and CDR2 YYNGEE come from the germline V gene. The CDR3 is 14 residues long. Treatment defined: roughly 20 received Ad26.COV2.S at low or high dose, single or two shots; roughly 5 received placebo; per-sample allocation not given. Sample collection was performed on day 63 after the first vaccine or placebo injection. Measured with immunoSEQ multiplex PCR; TCRdb has only the in-frame clones, and not every one. Of around 320,000 clones in the sample, around nine tenths were seen once. This sequence was found in a person between 18 and 65 years old who received the Ad26.COV2.S COVID-19 vaccine or a placebo. This chain links TRBV9 with TRBJ1-1; D is undetermined. The sample was peripheral blood, taken in a trial of Ad26.COV2.S vaccine versus placebo. DNA for the CDR3: TGTGCCAGCAGCCCCCTTTCAAGGGACACTGAAGCTTTCTTT. Amino acid sequence: CASSPLSRDTEAFF.